The 2 T cell receptor beta chains presented below share a single source sample, sequenced in a study of T cell responses to AZD1222 COVID-19 vaccine. Produced via immunoSEQ multiplex PCR; TCRdb's table is partial and in-frame only. The data show about 53,000 clones, with 65% to 85% seen just once and 20% to 30% held by the top ten. Sequencing used peripheral blood, obtained on day 0 of AZD1222 vaccination. All receptors come from an adult in good health.

The rearrangement links TRBV30 to TRBJ2-5; TRBD1 agrees at 7 bases. The CDR3 is 14 amino acids. The trim removed 0 bases at V and 1 base at J, leaving 2 bases unmatched. CDR1 is GTSNPN, CDR2 SVGIG, per germline (reference sequence). The CDR3 region is CAWSVGGSQETQYF. CDR3 in DNA: TGTGCCTGGAGTGTAGGGGGCAGCCAAGAGACCCAGTACTTC.

A word on this clone: An end of the junction does not agree with germline; a read error may underlie this. This sequence joins TRBV5-1 and TRBJ2-5; possibly TRBD1 or TRBD2 for D (5 bases each). The germline V gene has CDR1 SGHRS and CDR2 YFSETQ. This CDR3 is 14 amino acids long. The CDR3 bases are TGCGCCAGCAGGTTGGGGGAATATAAAGAGACCCAGTACTTC. Protein product: CASRLGEYKETQYF. Full variable domain (rest looked up from reference TRBV5-1 and TRBJ2-5): KAGVTQTPRYLIKTRGQQVTLSCSPISGHRSVSWYQQTPGQGLQFLFEYFSETQRNKGNFPGRFSGRQFSNSRSEMNVSTLELGDSALYLCASRLGEYKETQYFGPGTRLLVL.